This T cell receptor beta chain was recovered during a study of blood T cell repertoires in COVID-19. Overall study: Italy, Spain and the United States were the sources of the convalescent and acute COVID-19 samples.

The table came from immunoSEQ multiplex PCR; TCRdb's copy has only in-frame clones and leaves some out. Of about 250,000 clones listed, about 85% were seen once; the top ten hold over 5.5%. Germline CDR1 and CDR2: SGHRS and YFSETQ. The CDR3 runs 13 residues. The junction had 4 bases not matched to a gene; V was cut back by 7 bases and J by 2 bases. The specimen sequenced was peripheral blood. This sequence originates from a woman in her fifties or sixties with active or convalescent COVID-19. J is TRBJ1-2 and V is TRBV5-1, with 8 bases that match TRBD1. Written as DNA, the CDR3 is TGCGCCAGCTCCGGGACAGGAAACTATGGCTACACCTTC. Residues: CASSGTGNYGYTF.